The 26 T cell receptor beta chains below all came from one sample that was sequenced in a study of resident and recirculating memory T cells in vitiligo. The table came from immunoSEQ multiplex PCR; TCRdb's copy has only in-frame clones and leaves some out. The sample holds about 76,000 clones, approximately 90% seen once. Source material: blood. The receptors come from a male donor with vitiligo.

The genes are TRBV28 and TRBJ2-7; D not resolved. The V gene lost 3 bases and the J gene lost 2 bases, with 5 bases spanning the gap. This CDR3 is built from 12 residues. Germline CDR1 is MDHEN and CDR2 is SYDVKM. CDR3 sequence reads: CASSLKPYEQYF. DNA of the CDR3: TGTGCCAGCAGTTTGAAGCCCTACGAGCAGTACTTC.

The V call is TRBV15, the J call TRBJ1-2; TRBD1 is a possible D gene (5 bases). This CDR3 has 13 residues. The germline V gene has CDR1 LNHNV and CDR2 YYDKDF (reference sequence). The V end was cut by 6 bases, the J end by 8 bases, with 16 bases between. CDR3 DNA: TGTGCCACCAGGCATCAGGGCCCAGGGGGCTACACCTTC. This sequence encodes CATRHQGPGGYTF.

V usage is TRBV7-2 and J usage is TRBJ1-2; TRBD1 matches 7 bases. This CDR3 comprises 14 residues. The germline CDR1 and CDR2 sequences are SGHTA and FQGNSA. The V segment lost 1 base and the J segment 5 bases; nucleotides outside the gene matches: 4. The CDR3 spells CASSLVGGGYGYTF. The CDR3 region has the DNA TGTGCCAGCAGCTTAGTAGGGGGCGGGTATGGCTACACCTTC.

This chain connects TRBV6-5 to TRBJ2-5; 8 bases match TRBD2. With V trimmed by 0 bases and J by 7 bases, 7 bases remained unmatched. In germline, CDR1 is MNHEY, CDR2 SVGAGI. The CDR3 is made up of 15 amino acids. CDR3 loop: CASSYSGRGGSTQYF. The CDR3 DNA follows: TGTGCCAGCAGTTACTCCGGACGGGGGGGATCGACCCAGTACTTC.

The chain joins TRBV7-3 to TRBJ2-7; 7 nucleotides line up with TRBD2. V trimming: 1 base; J trimming: 3 bases; junction bases outside the gene matches: 6. The CDR3 totals 15 residues. Looked up from germline, CDR1 is SGHTA and CDR2 is FQGTGA. CDR3 protein: CASSLNPSGIYEQYF. The CDR3 DNA follows: TGTGCCAGCAGCTTAAATCCTAGCGGAATCTACGAGCAGTACTTC.

This clone appeared a single time. This rearrangement joins TRBV7-9 to TRBJ2-1; the match to TRBD2 covers 7 bases. CDR3 length: 15 residues. V was pared by 6 bases and J by 0 bases, with 5 bases of the junction left unmatched. Germline V gene sequence: CDR1 SEHNR, CDR2 FQNEAQ (reference sequence). The CDR3 DNA follows: TGTGCCAGCAGGGTGGGCGGGAGCTCCTACAATGAGCAGTTCTTC. Translation gives CASRVGGSSYNEQFF.

The CDR3 DNA sequence: TGTGCTAGTGGTTTGGGGCTCATTCAGTACTTC. It encodes CASGLGLIQYF. The chain carries TRBV12-5 and TRBJ2-4; D gene ambiguous. Trimming took off 1 base at V and 9 bases at J, with 4 bases between the two ends. Germline V CDR1 and CDR2: LGHNT, FRNRAP. The CDR3 extends over 11 amino acids.

The DNA for the CDR3 is TGTGCCAGCAAAATGTGGGGACAGGGAAACGGCGAGCAGTACTTC. Its translation is CASKMWGQGNGEQYF. This rearrangement joins TRBV2 to TRBJ2-7, with 9 nucleotides matching TRBD1. V was pared by 7 bases and J by 6 bases, with 13 bases of the junction left unmatched. The CDR3 is 15 residues long. CDR1 and CDR2 from the germline V gene are SNHLY and FYNNEI.

The V and J genes are TRBV6-5 and TRBJ2-3, with 13 bases fitting TRBD2. Germline-derived CDR1 and CDR2 are MNHEY and SVGAGI. V dropped 6 bases and J dropped 7; count of bases not matched to a gene: 7. This CDR3 has 15 amino acids. The CDR3 here is CASRPGLAGDNTQYF. CDR3 coding DNA: TGTGCCAGCAGGCCCGGACTAGCGGGAGATAATACGCAGTATTTT.

This clone was counted once. The CDR3 region is CASSVSGYEQYF. The CDR3 DNA reads TGTGCCAGCAGCGTCAGCGGCTACGAGCAGTACTTC. V usage is TRBV5-6 and J usage is TRBJ2-7, with a weak D call TRBD2 (5 bases). Trimming removed 4 bases from V and 3 bases from J, with 8 bases in between. Germline V gene data show CDR1 as SGHDT and CDR2 as YYEEEE. The CDR3 sequence is 12 residues long. Full variable domain (rest looked up from reference TRBV5-6 and TRBJ2-7): DAGVTQSPTHLIKTRGQQVTLRCSPKSGHDTVSWYQQALGQGPQFIFQYYEEEERQRGNFPDRFSGHQFPNYSSELNVNALLLGDSALYLCASSVSGYEQYFGPGTRLTVT.

V is TRBV19 and J is TRBJ2-6; TRBD2 agrees at 11 bases. Germline V CDR1 and CDR2: LNHDA, SQIVND (reference sequence). The CDR3 consists of 19 residues. Unmatched junction bases numbered 6, after V lost 2 bases and J lost 0 bases. CDR3 protein: CASSIQGLAVSSGANVLTF. The CDR3 nucleotides are TGTGCCAGTAGTATACAGGGACTAGCGGTTAGCTCTGGGGCCAACGTCCTGACTTTC.

The rearrangement joins TRBV30 to TRBJ1-1; 7 positions match TRBD1. The germline V gene encodes CDR1 GTSNPN and CDR2 SVGIG (reference sequence). With 7 bases clipped from V and 0 bases from J, the junction kept 8 bases outside the gene matches. CDR3 length equals 14 residues. CDR3 DNA: TGTGCCTACAACCTGAGGGGGCTGAACACTGAAGCTTTCTTT. Translating gives CAYNLRGLNTEAFF.

The rearrangement links TRBV27 to TRBJ2-5, with 7 bases aligning to TRBD1. Germline CDR1 and CDR2: MNHEY and SMNVEV (reference sequence). This CDR3 comprises 15 residues. V lost 2 bases to trimming and J lost 2 bases; unmatched junction nucleotides: 5. The CDR3 nucleotides are TGTGCCAGCAGTTTAAAGGGCAGGGGGCAAGAGACCCAGTACTTC. Its protein product is CASSLKGRGQETQYF.

The chain combines TRBV28 with TRBJ2-3; 7 positions match TRBD2. CDR1 and CDR2 from the germline V gene are MDHEN and SYDVKM. The CDR3 totals 15 residues. Trimming at V came to 5 bases and at J to 5 bases, leaving 10 bases not matched to a gene. The CDR3 protein is CASSDVGGPIDTQYF. CDR3 DNA sequence: TGTGCCAGCAGTGATGTGGGAGGGCCGATAGATACGCAGTATTTT. Supplemented by reference TRBV28 and TRBJ2-3, the full variable domain reads DVKVTQSSRYLVKRTGEKVFLECVQDMDHENMFWYRQDPGLGLRLIYFSYDVKMKEKGDIPEGYSVSREKKERFSLILESASTNQTSMYLCASSDVGGPIDTQYFGPGTRLTVL.

This chain links TRBV5-1 with TRBJ2-3, with 7 bases aligning to TRBD2. Germline V lookup: CDR1 SGHRS, CDR2 YFSETQ. J was trimmed by 2 bases and V by 4 bases; bases with no gene match: 7. There are 15 residues in the CDR3. This CDR3 is CASSDPSGFTDTQYF. CDR3 nucleotide sequence: TGCGCCAGCAGCGATCCTAGCGGATTCACAGATACGCAGTATTTT.

CDR3: CASSPRQGDYGYTF. CDR3 DNA: TGCGCCAGCAGCCCCCGACAGGGGGACTATGGCTACACCTTC. This chain joins TRBV4-1 and TRBJ1-2; 9 nucleotides agree with TRBD1. Unmatched junction bases numbered 3, after V lost 4 bases and J lost 3 bases. The CDR3 consists of 14 residues. Germline CDR1 MGHRA, CDR2 YSYEKL.

This sequence joins TRBV6-6 and TRBJ2-5; D remains ambiguous. Deletions cut 0 bases from V and 11 bases from J, with 13 bases between. Germline V gene lookup returns CDR1 MNHNY and CDR2 SVGAGI (reference sequence). This CDR3 has 13 amino acids. This chain's CDR3 is CASSYSHLKEQYF. In DNA, the CDR3 is TGTGCCAGCAGTTACTCGCACCTTAAGGAGCAGTACTTC.

This chain links TRBV27 with TRBJ1-5; tentatively, D is TRBD1 (6 bases). Trimming left V 6 bases short and J 7 bases short, with 28 bases between. CDR1 is MNHEY, CDR2 SMNVEV, per germline (reference sequence). The CDR3 consists of 18 residues. The CDR3 bases are TGTGCCAGCAGGCAGATCCAAGGAGGGACCGCGGGGGCCCAGCCCCAGCATTTT. Translated, it gives CASRQIQGGTAGAQPQHF.

This chain uses TRBV5-1 with TRBJ1-1; D unclear. CDR3 length equals 14 residues. V lost 4 bases to trimming and J lost 0 bases, with 10 bases between them. In germline, CDR1 is SGHRS, CDR2 YFSETQ. CDR3 loop: CASSPNFMNTEAFF. The CDR3 bases are TGCGCCAGCAGCCCAAACTTCATGAACACTGAAGCTTTCTTT.

This chain uses TRBV5-4 with TRBJ1-2, with 9 nucleotides matching TRBD1. V lost 1 base and J lost 6; bases outside the gene matches: 4. The CDR3 totals 14 residues. CDR1 is SGHNT and CDR2 is YYREEE in the germline V gene (reference sequence). The CDR3 region has the DNA TGTGCCAGCAGCTTGACAGGGGGCGCGAATGGCTACACCTTC. The encoded protein is CASSLTGGANGYTF.

V gene TRBV28 combines with J gene TRBJ2-7; D is perhaps TRBD1 (6 bases). The CDR3 runs 14 residues. CDR1 and CDR2 (germline): MDHEN, SYDVKM. The V end lost 6 bases, the J end lost 1 base, and 13 bases lay between the germline ends. The DNA for the CDR3 is TGTGCCAGCAGCTCCGGGACACCTTCCTACGAGCAGTACTTC. Translated: CASSSGTPSYEQYF.

The V gene is TRBV7-9, the J gene TRBJ2-7; the D gene is possibly TRBD1 (6 bases). The CDR3 spans 12 residues. Between the trimmed V and J ends, which lost 4 bases and 5 bases, there was a span of 9 bases. The germline V gene encodes CDR1 SEHNR and CDR2 FQNEAQ (reference sequence). For the CDR3, the DNA is TGTGCCAGCAGCTACGACAGGAACGAGCAGTACTTC. This gives the protein CASSYDRNEQYF.

Written as DNA, the CDR3 is TGTGCCAGCAGCCAAGAACGATCAGGCACAACTAATGAAAAACTGTTTTTT. Its translation: CASSQERSGTTNEKLFF. The chain is built from TRBV14 and TRBJ1-4; D is unclear. The V gene's germline CDR1 is SGHDN and CDR2 FVKESK. V was cut by 0 bases and J by 0 bases, with 11 bases left in between. CDR3 length: 17 residues.

This chain links TRBV27 with TRBJ2-3, with TRBD2 identical over 7 bases. The ends lost 6 bases at V and 6 bases at J; junction bases unmatched: 9. The length of the CDR3 is 14 residues. Germline V gene lookup returns CDR1 MNHEY and CDR2 SMNVEV (reference sequence). CDR3 protein: CASRTLGGWDTQYF. The CDR3 DNA follows: TGTGCCAGCAGGACTCTGGGGGGGTGGGATACGCAGTATTTT.

This chain links TRBV18 with TRBJ1-1, with D tentatively TRBD1 (6 bases). Germline V gene data show CDR1 as KGHSH and CDR2 as LQKENI. V was cut by 0 bases and J by 1 base, with 9 bases left in between. The CDR3 runs 15 residues. CDR3 in DNA: TGTGCCAGCTCACCACCTTTACAGGGGAACACTGAAGCTTTCTTT. Protein: CASSPPLQGNTEAFF. Using reference TRBV18 and TRBJ1-1 for the parts outside the CDR3, the full variable domain is NAGVMQNPRHLVRRRGQEARLRCSPMKGHSHVYWYRQLPEEGLKFMVYLQKENIIDESGMPKERFSAEFPKEGPSILRIQQVVRGDSAAYFCASSPPLQGNTEAFFGQGTRLTVV.

This chain links TRBV19 with TRBJ2-5, with D possibly being TRBD1 (5 bases). Germline CDR1 is LNHDA and CDR2 is SQIVND (reference sequence). The V end lost 5 bases, the J end lost 5 bases, and 15 bases lay between the germline ends. The CDR3 sequence is 14 residues long. The DNA for the CDR3 is TGTGCCAGTAGTGAGGAAGGGGATGGGGAGACCCAGTACTTC. Protein product: CASSEEGDGETQYF.